Listed below are T cell receptor beta chains from one sample, sequenced in a study of cytomegalovirus exposure and HLA in healthy donors. Here immunoSEQ multiplex PCR was the method, and the copy in TCRdb shows in-frame clones only, minus some. The top ten clones hold 4.5% of a sample with 120,000 to 150,000 clones, 80% to 90% of them seen once. Sequencing was carried out using PBMCs. These receptors originate from a man younger than 30 in good health and CMV-seropositive. Both conserved end residues are part of each CDR3. The D gene is left open where the match is weak. Size is omitted from some rows. Given values are once, few, many or a class for expanded clones.

TGTGCCAGCAGTGAGACTCCTAACACTGAAGCTTTCTTT,CASSETPNTEAFF,TRBV6-1,TRBJ1-1,.,few
TGCGCCAGCAGCCAAGTAGCAGGGGGGCTTTACGAGACCCAGTACTTC,CASSQVAGGLYETQYF,TRBV4-1,TRBJ2-5,.,.
TGTGCCAGCAGGTCGGGCGGTATCGGGGCCCAGCATTTT,CASRSGGIGAQHF,TRBV28,TRBJ1-5,.,.
TGTGCCAGCAGTTTCGGACAGGGAACCGCTGTGAGGGAGACCCAGTACTTC,CASSFGQGTAVRETQYF,TRBV27,TRBJ2-5,TRBD1,.
TGTGCCAGCAGTCCGGGAGGGGTTGGAAACACCATATATTTT,CASSPGGVGNTIYF,TRBV28,TRBJ1-3,.,.
TGTGCCAGCAGCAGGACAGGCGGGGAAGCTTTCTTT,CASSRTGGEAFF,TRBV7-9,TRBJ1-1,TRBD1,.
TGTGCCAGCAGCTTACGGACTAGCGGGAGGGTGGGAGCCTACGAGCAGTACTTC,CASSLRTSGRVGAYEQYF,TRBV5-8,TRBJ2-7,TRBD2,.
TGTGCCAGTAGGGAACGGGACAGAGAGACCCAGTACTTC,CASRERDRETQYF,TRBV19,TRBJ2-5,TRBD1,.
TGTGCCAGCAGTGGAGTCGACAGGTTAAACACCATATATTTT,CASSGVDRLNTIYF,TRBV14,TRBJ1-3,.,.
TGTGCCAGCAGCGTAGCAGGGACTAATGAAAAACTGTTTTTT,CASSVAGTNEKLFF,TRBV9,TRBJ1-4,.,.
TGTGCCAGCAGTTACGGGACAATGAACACTGAAGCTTTCTTT,CASSYGTMNTEAFF,TRBV6-5,TRBJ1-1,.,.
TGTGCCAGCAGCTGGGAGGGGAAATATCAGCCCCAGCATTTT,CASSWEGKYQPQHF,TRBV5-8,TRBJ1-5,.,.
TGCAGCGTTGGACAGGCCGGACAGCCCCAGCATTTT,CSVGQAGQPQHF,TRBV29-1,TRBJ1-5,.,.
TGTGCCAGCTCACCACCGCCGGGGGTAGTAGGTGGCTACACCTTC,CASSPPPGVVGGYTF,TRBV18,TRBJ1-2,.,few
TGTGCCAGCGGGTCAGGGGCGTTAGGTTTCGGGGAGCTGTTTTTT,CASGSGALGFGELFF,TRBV28,TRBJ2-2,.,few
TGCGCCAGCAGCTTGAACGGGAACTACGAGCAGTACTTC,CASSLNGNYEQYF,TRBV5-1,TRBJ2-7,.,.
TGTGCCAGCAGTTACTCTCGGACAGGGACGAATGAGCAGTTCTTC,CASSYSRTGTNEQFF,TRBV6-5,TRBJ2-1,TRBD1,.
TGTGCCATCAGTGAGACGGTAGGACAGCAATCCTACGAGCAGTACTTC,CAISETVGQQSYEQYF,TRBV10-3,TRBJ2-7,.,once
TGTGCCAGCAGCTCCACATACAATGAGCAGTTCTTC,CASSSTYNEQFF,TRBV7-3,TRBJ2-1,.,.
TGTGCCAGCAGCGTCCTTATTTGGGCCAATCAGCCCCAGCATTTT,CASSVLIWANQPQHF,TRBV9,TRBJ1-5,.,.
TGTGCCAGTAGCGACAGAGGAACCCAAGAGACCCAGTACTTC,CASSDRGTQETQYF,TRBV19,TRBJ2-5,.,.
TGTGCCAGCAGCCAAGCAGGGCCCAACTCTGGAAACACCATATATTTT,CASSQAGPNSGNTIYF,TRBV4-2,TRBJ1-3,.,.
TGTGCCAGCAGCTACTTCTTACAGGGAGTCCCGAACACTGAAGCTTTCTTT,CASSYFLQGVPNTEAFF,TRBV5-5,TRBJ1-1,.,.
TGCGCCAGCAGGGACAGAGGAGAGACCCAGTACTTC,CASRDRGETQYF,TRBV10-2,TRBJ2-5,.,.
TGTGCCTGGAGTAGCGGGAGGGCCGCAGATACGCAGTATTTT,CAWSSGRAADTQYF,TRBV30,TRBJ2-3,TRBD2,.
TGTGCCAGCTCACCGGCATTTTCCAATTCACCCCTCCACTTT,CASSPAFSNSPLHF,TRBV18,TRBJ1-6,.,.
TGCGCCAGCAGCTCACAAACGGTGGGGGCTGGCTACACCTTC,CASSSQTVGAGYTF,TRBV5-1,TRBJ1-2,.,.
TGTGCCAGCAGCTTTCGACAGAATCAAAACCCAACTAGCACAGATACGCAGTATTTT,CASSFRQNQNPTSTDTQYF,TRBV7-8,TRBJ2-3,.,.
TGCGCCAGCAGCTTAGGGACACCGAACACCGGGGAGCTGTTTTTT,CASSLGTPNTGELFF,TRBV5-1,TRBJ2-2,.,.
TGTGCCAGCAGTATACAGGGGGTAGACAATGAGCAGTTCTTC,CASSIQGVDNEQFF,TRBV27,TRBJ2-1,TRBD1,.
TGTGCCAGCAGGAGTTTCAGGGGGGTGGAAGATACGCAGTATTTT,CASRSFRGVEDTQYF,TRBV7-9,TRBJ2-3,.,.
TGTGCCAGCAGCCCGACAGGAAAAGGAGAAAAACTGTTTTTT,CASSPTGKGEKLFF,TRBV7-9,TRBJ1-4,.,.
TGTGCCAGCAGCCCCCGGATTAGCGGGGGCCAAGAGACCCAGTACTTC,CASSPRISGGQETQYF,TRBV9,TRBJ2-5,TRBD2,.
TGTGCCACCAGCAGAGGCCACGGGACAGAAGCGGGCGAGCAGTACTTC,CATSRGHGTEAGEQYF,TRBV15,TRBJ2-7,.,.
TGTGCCAGTAGTATGACAGGTTATGAGCAGTTCTTC,CASSMTGYEQFF,TRBV19,TRBJ2-1,.,.
TGTGCCAGCAGCTTCGACAGGGAAGCTGGGGAGCTGTTTTTT,CASSFDREAGELFF,TRBV5-6,TRBJ2-2,TRBD1,.
TGTGCCAGCACCGACGGGGATGAGCAGTTCTTC,CASTDGDEQFF,TRBV5-6,TRBJ2-1,.,.
TGTGCCAGTAGTCTGACAGGGCTACAAGAGACCCAGTACTTC,CASSLTGLQETQYF,TRBV19,TRBJ2-5,TRBD1,.
TGTGCCATCAGTGCGGCCGGGACAGGGTTTCGGCCCCAGCATTTT,CAISAAGTGFRPQHF,TRBV10-3,TRBJ1-5,TRBD1,few
TGTGCCAGCAGTTTCGGACTAGCGGGGTTCTCCTACAATGAGCAGTTCTTC,CASSFGLAGFSYNEQFF,TRBV28,TRBJ2-1,TRBD2,few
TGTGCCAGCTCGGCCGGGACAGGGGGGAACACTGAAGCTTTCTTT,CASSAGTGGNTEAFF,TRBV18,TRBJ1-1,TRBD1,.
TGTGCCAGCAGTCCAGGGATTGGGACAGGGATTTACGAGCAGTACTTC,CASSPGIGTGIYEQYF,TRBV28,TRBJ2-7,TRBD1,.
TGTGCCAGCAGCCAACTTGGAGGTGGGAATGAGCAGTTCTTC,CASSQLGGGNEQFF,TRBV7-8,TRBJ2-1,.,few